The rows below give T cell receptor beta chains drawn from one sample of a study of early T cells in non-severe SARS-CoV-2 infection. TCRdb passed the 5' RACE reads through MiXCR, listing each CDR3 protein once. The sample includes approximately 69,000 distinct CDR3 sequences, about an eighth seen only once; the top ten take 5% to 7%. The input for sequencing was whole blood, taken at baseline. These receptors all come from an adult who was a healthcare worker with PCR-confirmed SARS-CoV-2 infection or an uninfected control (not recorded which). The CDR3 runs from the conserved cysteine through the conserved F or W. The D gene is left open where the match is weak. Not all rows give a size; the values are once, few, many and, for expanded clones, a class.

>TRBV6-4|many|TRBD2|TRBJ2-3
CASSVAGGTDTQYF
TGTGCCAGCAGTGTTGCGGGGGGCACAGATACGCAGTATTTT
>TRBV24-1|many|TRBD2|TRBJ2-1
CATSDPGAGGEQFF
TGTGCCACCAGTGACCCTGGGGCGGGGGGTGAGCAGTTCTTC
>TRBV20-1|.|.|TRBJ1-5
CSARDLRESQPQHF
TGCAGTGCTAGAGATTTGCGGGAAAGTCAGCCCCAGCATTTT
>TRBV7-3|many|.|TRBJ2-1
CASSLEGGQQFF
TGTGCCAGCAGCTTGGAGGGGGGACAGCAGTTCTTC
>TRBV29-1|many|.|TRBJ2-3
CSSRGNTDTQYF
TGCAGCTCCAGGGGAAACACAGATACGCAGTATTTT
>TRBV24-1|many|TRBD1|TRBJ2-1
CATSVTGGAGEQFF
TGTGCCACCAGTGTAACAGGGGGCGCGGGGGAGCAGTTCTTC
>TRBV30|.|.|TRBJ1-1
CAWIRGLNTEAFF
TGTGCCTGGATAAGGGGTCTGAACACTGAAGCTTTCTTT
>TRBV7-2|once|.|TRBJ2-7
CASSLGEGEQYF
TGTGCCAGCAGCCTTGGGGAAGGGGAGCAGTACTTC
>TRBV2|.|TRBD2|TRBJ2-7
CASTMRLAGGPQYF
TGTGCCAGCACGATGAGGCTAGCGGGGGGGCCTCAGTACTTC
>TRBV6-6|few|TRBD2|TRBJ2-7
CASSLTSGGRSSYEQYF
TGTGCCAGCAGCCTGACTAGCGGGGGGCGGAGCTCCTACGAGCAGTACTTC
>TRBV12-5|few|.|TRBJ1-4
CASGPGGGDEKLFF
TGTGCTAGTGGCCCCGGTGGGGGAGACGAAAAACTGTTTTTT
>TRBV12-3/TRBV12-4|many|.|TRBJ1-5
CASTQGHLGNQPQHF
TGTGCCAGCACTCAGGGACACTTGGGCAATCAGCCCCAGCATTTT
>TRBV2|few|TRBD1|TRBJ2-1
CASSDTGGGYNEQFF
TGTGCCAGCAGTGATACAGGGGGCGGTTACAATGAGCAGTTCTTC
>TRBV6-6|few|.|TRBJ1-1
CASSYYEVSTEAFF
TGTGCCAGCAGTTACTACGAGGTGTCCACTGAAGCTTTCTTT
>TRBV28|few|TRBD1|TRBJ1-3
CASSTHSDRANTIYF
TGTGCCAGCAGTACTCACTCCGACAGGGCGAACACCATATATTTT
>TRBV5-1|few|.|TRBJ2-5
CASSPQAQETQYF
TGCGCCAGCAGCCCCCAGGCGCAAGAGACCCAGTACTTC
>TRBV14|few|.|TRBJ1-4
CASSPPGRGLGEKLFF
TGTGCCAGCAGCCCGCCGGGACGGGGTTTGGGGGAAAAACTGTTTTTT
>TRBV5-5|.|TRBD2|TRBJ2-2
CASSSQSGGTNTGELFF
TGTGCCAGCAGCTCCCAGAGCGGGGGGACGAACACCGGGGAGCTGTTTTTT
>TRBV2|many|.|TRBJ2-1
CASSEAGTGSGNEQFF
TGTGCCAGCAGTGAAGCCGGGACGGGGTCGGGCAATGAGCAGTTCTTC
>TRBV27|.|TRBD2|TRBJ2-3
CASSLVGLDIKTDTQYF
TGTGCCAGCAGTTTAGTGGGACTAGATATAAAAACAGATACGCAGTATTTT
>TRBV4-3|.|.|TRBJ2-5
CASSQTSAGGRGQTQYF
TGCGCCAGCAGCCAAACTTCGGCTGGCGGTAGAGGGCAGACCCAGTACTTC
>TRBV30|few|TRBD2|TRBJ2-1
CAWSPLAGGYNEQFF
TGTGCCTGGAGTCCACTAGCGGGAGGGTACAATGAGCAGTTCTTC
>TRBV4-1|few|.|TRBJ2-7
CASSQLYSRENYEQYF
TGCGCCAGCAGCCAATTATATTCCAGGGAGAACTACGAGCAGTACTTC
>TRBV5-4|few|.|TRBJ1-2
CASRLAGAYGYTF
TGTGCCAGCAGATTGGCAGGGGCTTATGGCTACACCTTC
>TRBV6-1|.|TRBD1|TRBJ2-1
CASSIRTGYNEQFF
TGTGCCAGCAGTATCCGGACAGGTTACAATGAGCAGTTCTTC
>TRBV5-5|many|TRBD2|TRBJ2-5
CASSLALVAGLQETQYF
TGTGCCAGCAGCTTGGCCTTGGTAGCGGGATTACAAGAGACCCAGTACTTC